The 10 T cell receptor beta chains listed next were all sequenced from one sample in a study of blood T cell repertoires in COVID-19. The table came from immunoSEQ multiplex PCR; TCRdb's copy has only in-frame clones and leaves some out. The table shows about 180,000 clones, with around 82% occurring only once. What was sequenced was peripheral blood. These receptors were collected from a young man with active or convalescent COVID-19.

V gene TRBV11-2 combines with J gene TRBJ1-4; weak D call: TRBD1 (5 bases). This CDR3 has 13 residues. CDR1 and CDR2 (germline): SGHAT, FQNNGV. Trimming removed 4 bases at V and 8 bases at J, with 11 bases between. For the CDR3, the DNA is TGTGCCAGCAGCTGGGCCGCAGGGGAAAAACTGTTTTTT. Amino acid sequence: CASSWAAGEKLFF.

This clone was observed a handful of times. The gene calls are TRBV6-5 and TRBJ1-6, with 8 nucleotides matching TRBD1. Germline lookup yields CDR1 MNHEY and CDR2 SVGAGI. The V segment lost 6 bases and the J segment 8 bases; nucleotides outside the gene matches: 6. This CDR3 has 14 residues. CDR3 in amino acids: CASSKDRDDSPLHF. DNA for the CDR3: TGTGCCAGCAGCAAGGACAGGGATGATTCACCCCTCCACTTT.

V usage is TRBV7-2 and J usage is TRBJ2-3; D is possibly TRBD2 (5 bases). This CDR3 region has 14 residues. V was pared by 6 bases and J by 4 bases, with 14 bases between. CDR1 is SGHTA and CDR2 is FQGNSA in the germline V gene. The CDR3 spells CASRRRFGPDTQYF. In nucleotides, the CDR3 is TGTGCCAGCAGGAGGAGGTTTGGGCCAGATACGCAGTATTTT.

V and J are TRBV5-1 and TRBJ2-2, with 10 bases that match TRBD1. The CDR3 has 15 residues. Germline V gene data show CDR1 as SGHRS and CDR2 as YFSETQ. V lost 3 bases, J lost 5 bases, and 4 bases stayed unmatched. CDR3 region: CASSWTGGRTGELFF. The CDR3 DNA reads TGCGCCAGCAGCTGGACAGGGGGACGGACCGGGGAGCTGTTTTTT.

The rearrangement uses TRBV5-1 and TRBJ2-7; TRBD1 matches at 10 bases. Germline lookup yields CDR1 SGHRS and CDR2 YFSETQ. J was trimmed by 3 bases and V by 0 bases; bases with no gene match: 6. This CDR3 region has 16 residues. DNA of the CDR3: TGCGCCAGCAGCTTGGGACAGGGGGCAGGGGTCTACGAGCAGTACTTC. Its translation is CASSLGQGAGVYEQYF.

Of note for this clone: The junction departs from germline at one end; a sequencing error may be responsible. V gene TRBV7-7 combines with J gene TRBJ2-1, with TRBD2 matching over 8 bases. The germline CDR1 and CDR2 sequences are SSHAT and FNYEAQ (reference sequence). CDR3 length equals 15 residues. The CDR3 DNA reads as TGTGCTAGCAGTCGCGGGGGGAGCTCCTACAATGAGCAGTTCTTC. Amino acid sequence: CASSRGGSSYNEQFF.

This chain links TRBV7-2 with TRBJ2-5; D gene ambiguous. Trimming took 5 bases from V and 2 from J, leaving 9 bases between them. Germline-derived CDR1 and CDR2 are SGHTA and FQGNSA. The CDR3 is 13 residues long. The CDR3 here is CASSPQSQETQYF. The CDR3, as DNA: TGTGCCAGCAGCCCTCAGTCTCAAGAGACCCAGTACTTC.

DNA for the CDR3: TGTGCCAGCAGCCCCCCTATAGACGAGCAGTACTTC. Translated, it gives CASSPPIDEQYF. The chain recombines TRBV28 with TRBJ2-7; no clear D. Deletions cut 6 bases from V and 5 bases from J, with 11 bases between. Germline V gene lookup returns CDR1 MDHEN and CDR2 SYDVKM. This CDR3 has 12 residues.

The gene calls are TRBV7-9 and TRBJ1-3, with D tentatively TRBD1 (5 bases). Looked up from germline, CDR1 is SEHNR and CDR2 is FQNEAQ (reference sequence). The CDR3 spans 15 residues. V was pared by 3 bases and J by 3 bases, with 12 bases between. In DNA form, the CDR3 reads TGTGCCAGCAGCTTTGGCGCGGGGGTTGGAAACACCATATATTTT. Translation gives CASSFGAGVGNTIYF.

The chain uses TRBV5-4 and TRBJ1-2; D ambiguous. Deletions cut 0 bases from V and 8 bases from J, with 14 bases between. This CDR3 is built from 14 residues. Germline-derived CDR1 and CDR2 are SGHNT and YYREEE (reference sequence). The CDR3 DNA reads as TGTGCCAGCAGCTTGGTTCGAGGAGGCTCAGGCTACACCTTC. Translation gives CASSLVRGGSGYTF.